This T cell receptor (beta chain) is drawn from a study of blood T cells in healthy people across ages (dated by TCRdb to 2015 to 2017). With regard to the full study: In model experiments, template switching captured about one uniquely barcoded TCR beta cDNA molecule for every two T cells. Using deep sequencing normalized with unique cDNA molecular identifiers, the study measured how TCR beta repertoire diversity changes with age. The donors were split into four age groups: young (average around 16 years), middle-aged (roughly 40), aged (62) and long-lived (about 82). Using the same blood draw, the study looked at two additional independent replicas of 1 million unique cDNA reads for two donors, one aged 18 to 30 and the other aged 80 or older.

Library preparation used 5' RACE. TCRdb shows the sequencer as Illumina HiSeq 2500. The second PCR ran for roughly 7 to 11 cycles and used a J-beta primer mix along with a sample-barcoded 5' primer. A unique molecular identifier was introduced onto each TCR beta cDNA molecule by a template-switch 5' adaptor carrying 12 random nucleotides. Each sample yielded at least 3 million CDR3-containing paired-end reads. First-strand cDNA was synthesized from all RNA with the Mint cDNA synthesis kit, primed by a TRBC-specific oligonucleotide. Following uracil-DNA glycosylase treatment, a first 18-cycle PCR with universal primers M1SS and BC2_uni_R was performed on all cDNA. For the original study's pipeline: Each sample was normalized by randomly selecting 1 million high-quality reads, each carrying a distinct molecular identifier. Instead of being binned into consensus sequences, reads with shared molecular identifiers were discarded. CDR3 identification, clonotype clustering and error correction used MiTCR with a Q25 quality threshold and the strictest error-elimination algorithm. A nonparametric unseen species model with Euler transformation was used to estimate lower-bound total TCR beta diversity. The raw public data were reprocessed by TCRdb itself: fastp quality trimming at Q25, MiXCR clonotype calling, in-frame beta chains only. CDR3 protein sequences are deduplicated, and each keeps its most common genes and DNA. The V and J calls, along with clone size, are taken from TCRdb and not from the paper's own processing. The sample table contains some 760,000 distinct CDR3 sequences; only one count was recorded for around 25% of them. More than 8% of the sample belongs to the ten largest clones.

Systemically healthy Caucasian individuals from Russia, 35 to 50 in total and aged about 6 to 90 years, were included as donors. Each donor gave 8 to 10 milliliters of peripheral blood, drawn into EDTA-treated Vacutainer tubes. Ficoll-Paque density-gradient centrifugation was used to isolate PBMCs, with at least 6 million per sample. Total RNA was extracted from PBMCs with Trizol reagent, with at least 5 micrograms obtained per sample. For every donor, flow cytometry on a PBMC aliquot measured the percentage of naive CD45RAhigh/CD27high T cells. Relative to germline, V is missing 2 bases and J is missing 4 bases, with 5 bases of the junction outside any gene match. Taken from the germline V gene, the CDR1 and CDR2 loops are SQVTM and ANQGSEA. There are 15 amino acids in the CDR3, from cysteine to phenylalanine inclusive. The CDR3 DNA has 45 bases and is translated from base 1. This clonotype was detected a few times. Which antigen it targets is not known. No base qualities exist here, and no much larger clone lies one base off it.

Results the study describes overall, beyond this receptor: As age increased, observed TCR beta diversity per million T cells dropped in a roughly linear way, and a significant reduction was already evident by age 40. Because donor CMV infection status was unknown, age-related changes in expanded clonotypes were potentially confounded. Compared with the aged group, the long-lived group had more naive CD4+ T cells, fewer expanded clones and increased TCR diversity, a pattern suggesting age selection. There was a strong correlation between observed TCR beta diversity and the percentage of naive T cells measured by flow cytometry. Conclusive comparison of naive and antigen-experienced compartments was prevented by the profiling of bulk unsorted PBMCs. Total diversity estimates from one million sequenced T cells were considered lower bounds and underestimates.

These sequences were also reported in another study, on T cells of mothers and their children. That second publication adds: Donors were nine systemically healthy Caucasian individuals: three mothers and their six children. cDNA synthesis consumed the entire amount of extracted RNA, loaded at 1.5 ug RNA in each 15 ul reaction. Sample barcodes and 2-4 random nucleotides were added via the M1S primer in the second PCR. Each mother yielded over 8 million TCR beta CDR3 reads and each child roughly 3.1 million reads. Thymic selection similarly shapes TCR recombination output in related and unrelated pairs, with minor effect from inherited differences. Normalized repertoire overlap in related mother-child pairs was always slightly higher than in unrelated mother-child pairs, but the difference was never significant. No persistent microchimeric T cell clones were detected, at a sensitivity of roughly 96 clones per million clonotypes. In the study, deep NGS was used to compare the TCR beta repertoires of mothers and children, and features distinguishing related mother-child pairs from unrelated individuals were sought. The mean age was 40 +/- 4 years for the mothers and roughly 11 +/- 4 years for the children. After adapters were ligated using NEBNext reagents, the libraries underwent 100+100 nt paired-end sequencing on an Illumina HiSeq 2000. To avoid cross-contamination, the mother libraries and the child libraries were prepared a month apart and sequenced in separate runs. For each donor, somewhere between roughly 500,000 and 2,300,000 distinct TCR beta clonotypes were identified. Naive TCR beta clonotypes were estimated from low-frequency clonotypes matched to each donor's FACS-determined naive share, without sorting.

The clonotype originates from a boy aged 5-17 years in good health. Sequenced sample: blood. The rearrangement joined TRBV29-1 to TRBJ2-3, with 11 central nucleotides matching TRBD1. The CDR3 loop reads CSVETGQGAADTQYF. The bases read TGCAGCGTTGAAACAGGACAGGGGGCTGCAGATACGCAGTATTTT.